The T cell receptor (beta chain) described here comes from a study of STAT5B mutations in CD4+ large granular lymphocyte leukemia. The wider study: Among healthy controls, a particular HLA allele went with more CDR3 'QG' motifs.

Findings and caveats of the study: About a quarter of private leukemic clonotypes occurred rarely in other patients' non-leukemic repertoires. Compared with healthy controls (2/35), patient top clones favored TRBV06 (8/27).

From germline, CDR1 is MNHNY and CDR2 SVGAGI (reference sequence). This CDR3 spans 16 amino acids. V was pared by 0 bases and J by 2 bases, with 11 bases between. The protocol was immunoSEQ multiplex PCR, while the TCRdb copy is restricted to in-frame clones and leaves out a portion. The sample yields about 40,000 clones, 65% to 85% seen once. Concerning this clone itself: Its antigen is not known.

Input material: CD4+ T cells from blood buffy coats. The rearrangement links TRBV6-6 to TRBJ1-5; D gene ambiguous. This clonotype was sampled from a human donor in good health. CDR3 residues: CASSYSGSVGNQPQHF. For the CDR3, the DNA is TGTGCCAGCAGTTACTCAGGGTCTGTGGGCAATCAGCCCCAGCATTTT.